A single count supports the clone carrying this TCR beta chain. Its antigen is as yet unknown. These data belong to a study of T cell responses to AZD1222 COVID-19 vaccine. Looking at the study overall: Second doses at about 4 or about 12 weeks were pooled. Study-wide results and limits: White British donors predominated, females outnumbered males, and clonal diversity was possibly underestimated. The study found Spike-specific TCR breadth and depth rose after two AZD1222 doses. Only a handful of individuals given AZD1222 were seropositive at baseline.

The CDR3 loop spans 15 amino acids. Trimming took off 1 base at V and 3 bases at J, with 13 bases between the two ends. CDR1 is SGHTA, CDR2 FQGNSA, per germline. Sequencing was performed with immunoSEQ multiplex PCR; in TCRdb, only in-frame clones are kept and a portion is missing. The sample has some 130,000 clones, 70% to 90% seen once. The receptor's source is an adult in good health. Sample: peripheral blood, taken on day 0 of AZD1222 vaccination. The J gene is TRBJ2-7, the V gene TRBV7-2, with TRBD2 as a possible D gene (6 bases). CDR3 nucleotides: TGTGCCAGCAGCTTAGTAGCGGAAAGTTTCTACGAGCAGTACTTC. Translated: CASSLVAESFYEQYF. The complete variable domain, with remaining parts taken from reference TRBV7-2 and TRBJ2-7, reads GAGVSQSPSNKVTEKGKDVELRCDPISGHTALYWYRQSLGQGLEFLIYFQGNSAPDKSGLPSDRFSAERTGGSVSTLTIQRTQQEDSAVYLCASSLVAESFYEQYFGPGTRLTVT.